Included here is one T cell receptor beta chain sequence, with context. Its target is not known. V dropped 0 bases and J dropped 4 bases, with 13 bases sitting between them. CDR1 SGHRS and CDR2 YFSETQ come from the germline V gene. The CDR3 covers 15 residues. Repertoires were generated with immunoSEQ multiplex PCR, while TCRdb's copy carries only in-frame clones and drops some. This table has 100,000 to 120,000 clones, roughly 90% appearing once. The sample comes from a study of OX40 agonist ivuxolimab in advanced cancers. The overall study: Mean age approximately 66 years, range about 20 to 85; 82.7% male.

Whole-study findings and limits: Some nonresponders also had low normalized T-cell clonal expansion. Researchers did not establish what antigens the expanded peripheral T cells target. More expanded clones were seen, on average, in CD8+ T cells than in CD4+.

The specimen comprised CD4+ or CD8+ T cells sorted from blood, sampled in a trial of the OX40 agonist ivuxolimab. The clonotype was recovered from an adult with an advanced solid tumor such as melanoma, head and neck, liver or kidney cancer. The chain uses TRBV5-1 and TRBJ2-5; D may be TRBD2 (5 bases). The DNA for the CDR3 is TGCGCCAGCAGCTTGGAGCCCGGAGGTGGAGAGACCCAGTACTTC. Translating gives CASSLEPGGGETQYF.